The clone carrying this T cell receptor beta chain was detected only once. Its antigen remains unknown. The data were taken from a study of cytomegalovirus exposure and HLA in healthy donors. Findings of the study overall: A later look showed TCR association rates differing by HLA locus, highest for DRB1 and lowest for HLA-C. Most of the TCR beta V segments (in an earlier analysis) were productive either about 87% or about 30% of the time. A likely sequencing artifact accounted for one observed cluster of highly shared sequence variants. TCR beta V- and J-gene trimming, according to a later analysis, was linked to a missense DCLRE1C variant.

A multiplex PCR was run with 60 Vbeta primers and 13 Jbeta primers. Generated by immunoSEQ multiplex PCR, the TCRdb table keeps only in-frame clones and is missing some. Of around 150,000 clones listed, 77% are singletons. The germline gives CDR1 SQVTM, CDR2 ANQGSEA. V was pared by 4 bases and J by 4 bases, with 13 bases between. The CDR3 contains 13 residues. This clonotype originated in a young man in good health and CMV-seronegative. Specimen: PBMCs. V gene TRBV29-1 combines with J gene TRBJ2-5, with TRBD2 as a possible D gene (6 bases). The DNA for the CDR3 is TGCAGCGTTGTGGGGGGTGTTCGAGAGACCCAGTACTTC. It yields the protein CSVVGGVRETQYF.